The 21 T cell receptor beta chains in this list originate from one sample, sequenced in a study of blood T cells in healthy people across ages. Next came a second PCR, run for about 6 to 11 cycles, which used a sample-barcoded 5' primer along with a J-beta primer mix. TCRdb re-called the 5' RACE reads through MiXCR, storing one row per CDR3 protein. The table has hundreds of thousands of distinct CDR3 sequences, about 51% seen once. The sequenced material came from blood. These receptors all come from an elderly woman in good health.

For this clonotype: The junction shows a germline mismatch at one end, possibly a read error. This chain connects TRBV9 to TRBJ2-7; D is tentatively TRBD1 or TRBD2 (5 bases each). Looked up from germline, CDR1 is SGDLS and CDR2 is YYNGEE. CDR3 length: 14 amino acids. The CDR3 DNA is TGTGCCAACAGCCCGGGGCCTATATCCTACGAGCGGTACTTC. As protein: CANSPGPISYERYF. The full variable domain, with the rest looked up from reference TRBV9 and TRBJ2-7, is DSGVTQTPKHLITATGQRVTLRCSPRSGDLSVYWYQQSLDQGLQFLIQYYNGEERAKGNILERFSAQQFPDLHSELNLSSLELGDSALYFCANSPGPISYERYFGPGTRLTVT.

The sample holds many counts of this clonotype. The chain carries TRBV6-5 and TRBJ1-2, with D maybe TRBD1 (5 bases). The V gene lost 5 bases and the J gene lost 1 base, with 8 bases spanning the gap. The CDR3 runs to 13 residues. The germline V gene encodes CDR1 MNHEY and CDR2 SVGAGI. This CDR3 is CASSATVNYGYTF. DNA for the CDR3: TGTGCCAGCAGTGCGACAGTTAACTATGGCTACACCTTC.

This clonotype occurred once. A much larger clone differs from this one at a single base, so this may be a read error. The chain combines TRBV27 with TRBJ2-1; 12 nucleotides agree with TRBD2. This CDR3 spans 17 amino acids. Germline V CDR1 and CDR2: MNHEY, SMNVEV (reference sequence). CDR3 DNA: TGTGCCGGCAGTCGACCCCTAGCGGGAGGGTCCTACAATGAGCAGTTCTTC. Protein sequence: CAGSRPLAGGSYNEQFF.

This clonotype has more than one count but fewer than ten. The chain uses TRBV29-1 and TRBJ1-1; D ambiguous. The V gene lost 2 bases and the J gene lost 0 bases, with 7 bases spanning the gap. CDR3 length equals 13 residues. CDR1 is SQVTM, CDR2 ANQGSEA, per germline. Here the CDR3 reads CSVERRLNTEAFF. In nucleotides, the CDR3 is TGCAGCGTTGAACGACGGCTGAACACTGAAGCTTTCTTT.

This chain links TRBV12-3 or TRBV12-4 with TRBJ2-3; no reliable D call. The CDR3 is 14 residues long. V was shortened by 3 bases and J by 2 bases, with 9 bases between the two germline ends. CDR3 sequence (DNA): TGTGCCAGCAGTTTCGCACAGCACACAGATACGCAGTATTTT. It translates to CASSFAQHTDTQYF.

This clonotype was picked up a small number of times. Just one base apart from a much larger clone, this may be a read error. The chain employs TRBV24-1 and TRBJ2-5, with D perhaps matching TRBD1 or TRBD2 (5 bases each). V lost 8 bases and J lost 11, with 20 bases in between. Germline V gene lookup returns CDR1 KGHDR and CDR2 SFDVKD. This CDR3 spans 13 amino acids. The CDR3 loop reads CATMPGRKNEQYF. DNA of the CDR3: TGTGCCACCATGCCGGGACGAAAGAATGAGCAGTACTTC.

A few counts support this clonotype. V gene TRBV7-2 combines with J gene TRBJ2-3, with 11 nucleotides matching TRBD2. Germline CDR1 and CDR2: SGHTA and FQGNSA. The V and J ends lost 5 bases and 7 bases, in that order; junction bases with no gene match: 8. This CDR3 has 15 amino acids. The CDR3 here is CASSLELAGGNTQYF. CDR3 nucleotides: TGTGCCAGCAGCCTAGAGCTAGCGGGGGGAAATACGCAGTATTTT.

This CDR3 reads CASSFLGSYEQFF. The DNA for the CDR3 is TGTGCCAGCAGTTTTTTGGGGTCTTACGAGCAGTTCTTC. The J gene is TRBJ2-1, the V gene TRBV28, with D uncertain. The V end was cut by 3 bases, the J end by 10 bases, with 13 bases between. The germline CDR1 and CDR2 sequences are MDHEN and SYDVKM. The CDR3 has 13 residues.

The chain combines TRBV27 with TRBJ1-1, with a weak D call TRBD1 (5 bases). CDR1 is MNHEY, CDR2 SMNVEV, per germline (reference sequence). This CDR3 has 17 residues. Trimming took off 3 bases at V and 0 bases at J, with 17 bases between the two ends. CDR3 coding DNA: TGTGCCAGCAGTTTGAGGGGCAATCCACTTATGAACACTGAAGCTTTCTTT. It codes for CASSLRGNPLMNTEAFF.

In regard to this clonotype: A much bigger clone sits one base away, suggesting this may be a read error. The chain is built from TRBV27 and TRBJ2-1; TRBD1 might be the D (5 bases). The J call is uncertain, as TRBJ2-7 better fits the DNA end. The CDR3 has 16 residues. CDR1 is MNHEY and CDR2 is SMNVEV in the germline V gene (reference sequence). CDR3 bases: TGTGCCAGCAGTTTAGGGGCAGGGTCCCCCTACAATGAGCAGTACTTC. Translating it yields CASSLGAGSPYNEQYF.

This clonotype was recorded at least ten times. J is TRBJ2-1 and V is TRBV3-1; 9 nucleotides align to TRBD2. After removal of 4 bases from V and 7 bases from J, the junction contained 5 bases not matched to a gene. This CDR3 has 14 amino acids. Germline assignment: CDR1 LGHDT and CDR2 YNNKEL (reference sequence). DNA of the CDR3: TGTGCCAGCAGCCCGATCCTAGCGGGAAATGAGCAGTTCTTC. Translating gives CASSPILAGNEQFF.

Note on this clonotype: Relative to the germline gene, one junction end is altered; a read error may explain this. In DNA form, the CDR3 reads TGTGTCAGCAGCCAAACTCGCGGTGAGCAGTTCTTC. Its translation is CVSSQTRGEQFF. The rearrangement uses TRBV3-1 and TRBJ2-1, with no clear D. The CDR3 covers 12 residues. CDR1 and CDR2 (germline): LGHDT, YNNKEL (reference sequence).

The chain carries TRBV5-1 and TRBJ1-2; D is uncertain. The CDR3 contains 14 residues. V was shortened by 2 bases and J by 6 bases, with 14 bases between the two germline ends. Germline CDR1 and CDR2: SGHRS and YFSETQ. In nucleotides, the CDR3 is TGCGCCAGCAGCTTTAGGTTTGGGGATGATGGCTACACCTTC. It codes for CASSFRFGDDGYTF.

The chain has TRBV20-1 and TRBJ2-3, with a tentative D call TRBD1 (5 bases). The CDR3 has 17 residues. Germline V gene sequence: CDR1 DFQATT, CDR2 SNEGSKA (reference sequence). Trimming cost V 6 bases and J 0 bases, with 22 bases left between them. Here the CDR3 DNA reads TGCAGTGCCGCGAAACAAAAGACAGTGCCTAGCACAGATACGCAGTATTTT. This translates into CSAAKQKTVPSTDTQYF.

There are many counts of this clonotype. This rearrangement joins TRBV4-2 to TRBJ2-7, with unresolved D. The CDR3 runs to 11 residues. With 8 bases removed from V and 4 bases from J, the gap between germline ends came to 9 bases. Germline loops: CDR1 LGHNA, CDR2 YNFKEQ. Written as DNA, the CDR3 is TGTGCCAGCGAAAGGGCATACGAGCAGTACTTC. Residues: CASERAYEQYF.

The sample holds one count of this clonotype. It may be a read error: a sequence one base away is much more abundant. The chain joins TRBV7-2 to TRBJ1-2, with a weak D call TRBD1 (6 bases). Looked up from germline, CDR1 is SGHTA and CDR2 is FQGNSA. Deletions cut 5 bases from V and 4 bases from J, with 20 bases between. This CDR3 is built from 16 residues. The DNA for the CDR3 is TGTGCCAGCAGCCACGGTGCGGGGGCCTCCTCCTATGGCTACACCTTC. As protein: CASSHGAGASSYGYTF. The full variable domain, rest sourced from reference TRBV7-2 and TRBJ1-2, is GAGVSQSPSNKVTEKGKDVELRCDPISGHTALYWYRQSLGQGLEFLIYFQGNSAPDKSGLPSDRFSAERTGGSVSTLTIQRTQQEDSAVYLCASSHGAGASSYGYTFGSGTRLTVV.

The sample holds many counts of this clonotype. V is TRBV20-1 and J is TRBJ2-3; D not resolved. There are 14 residues in the CDR3. Germline CDR1 DFQATT, CDR2 SNEGSKA (reference sequence). The V and J ends lost 3 bases and 1 base respectively, with 11 bases between them. The CDR3 sequence is CSARAQVRTDTQYF. The CDR3 coding sequence is TGCAGTGCTAGGGCCCAGGTACGCACAGATACGCAGTATTTT.

This clonotype appeared a few times. The junction and the germline gene differ at one end; a read error may be behind it. The J gene is TRBJ1-2, the V gene TRBV5-1, with D unclear. From germline, CDR1 is SGHRS and CDR2 YFSETQ. This CDR3 has 14 residues. CDR3 in DNA: TGCGTCAGCAGCTTGCAGGCTGATAACTATGGCTACACCTTC. Translation gives CVSSLQADNYGYTF.

J is TRBJ1-1 and V is TRBV3-1; the match to TRBD1 covers 7 bases. The CDR3 runs 16 residues. V trimming: 4 bases; J trimming: 5 bases; junction bases outside the gene matches: 13. Germline CDR1 is LGHDT and CDR2 is YNNKEL (reference sequence). The CDR3 region is CASSRVSGGLGTEAFF. Here the CDR3 DNA reads TGTGCCAGCAGCCGCGTTTCAGGGGGGTTAGGGACTGAAGCTTTCTTT.

The V call is TRBV11-2, the J call TRBJ2-2; the D gene is possibly TRBD2 (6 bases). Trimming took 1 base from V and 2 from J, leaving 11 bases between them. The CDR3 runs 16 residues. The germline gives CDR1 SGHAT, CDR2 FQNNGV. CDR3 bases: TGTGCCAGCAGCTTAGGAAATAGCGGTAACACCGGGGAGCTGTTTTTT. Its translation is CASSLGNSGNTGELFF.

In this sample, this clonotype turned up a few times. V and J are TRBV12-3 or TRBV12-4 and TRBJ1-5; 8 positions agree with TRBD1. The CDR3 is 15 amino acids. The J segment lost 0 bases and the V segment lost 6 bases, leaving 4 bases of the junction unmatched. CDR3 sequence (DNA): TGTGCCAGCAGGGAGGACAGGGCTAGCAATCAGCCCCAGCATTTT. Protein: CASREDRASNQPQHF.